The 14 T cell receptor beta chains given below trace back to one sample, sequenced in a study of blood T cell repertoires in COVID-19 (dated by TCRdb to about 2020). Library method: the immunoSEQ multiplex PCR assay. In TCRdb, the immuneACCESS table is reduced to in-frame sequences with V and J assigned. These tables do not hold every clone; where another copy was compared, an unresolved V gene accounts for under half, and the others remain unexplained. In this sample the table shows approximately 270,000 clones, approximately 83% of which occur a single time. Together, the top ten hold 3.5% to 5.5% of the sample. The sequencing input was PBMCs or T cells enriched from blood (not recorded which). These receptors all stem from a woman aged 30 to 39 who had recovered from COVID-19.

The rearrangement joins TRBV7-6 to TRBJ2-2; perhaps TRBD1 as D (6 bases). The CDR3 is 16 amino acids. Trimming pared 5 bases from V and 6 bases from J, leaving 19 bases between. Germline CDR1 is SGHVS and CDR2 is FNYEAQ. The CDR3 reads CASSRTGFFSAGELFF. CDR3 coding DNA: TGTGCCAGCAGCCGAACAGGGTTTTTCAGCGCCGGGGAGCTGTTTTTT. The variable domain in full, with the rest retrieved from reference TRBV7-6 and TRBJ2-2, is GAGVSQSPRYKVTKRGQDVALRCDPISGHVSLYWYRQALGQGPEFLTYFNYEAQQDKSGLPNDRFSAERPEGSISTLTIQRTEQRDSAMYRCASSRTGFFSAGELFFGEGSRLTVL.

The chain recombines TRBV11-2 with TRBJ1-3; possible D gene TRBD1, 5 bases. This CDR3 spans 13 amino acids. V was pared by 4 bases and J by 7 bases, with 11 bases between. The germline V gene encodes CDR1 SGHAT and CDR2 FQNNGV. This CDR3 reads CASSSGGSNTIYF. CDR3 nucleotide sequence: TGTGCCAGCAGCTCGGGGGGTTCGAACACCATATATTTT.

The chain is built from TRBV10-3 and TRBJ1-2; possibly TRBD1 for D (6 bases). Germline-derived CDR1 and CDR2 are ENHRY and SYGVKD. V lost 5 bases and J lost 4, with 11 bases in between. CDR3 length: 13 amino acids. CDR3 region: CAISSGQSYGYTF. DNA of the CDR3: TGTGCCATCAGTAGTGGACAGTCCTATGGCTACACCTTC.

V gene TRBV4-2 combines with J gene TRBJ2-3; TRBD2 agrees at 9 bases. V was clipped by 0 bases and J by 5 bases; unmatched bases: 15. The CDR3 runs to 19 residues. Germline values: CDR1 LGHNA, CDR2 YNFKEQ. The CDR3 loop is CASSQDAGASGGLGDTQYF. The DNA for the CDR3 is TGTGCCAGCAGCCAAGATGCGGGGGCGAGCGGGGGGCTCGGAGATACGCAGTATTTT.

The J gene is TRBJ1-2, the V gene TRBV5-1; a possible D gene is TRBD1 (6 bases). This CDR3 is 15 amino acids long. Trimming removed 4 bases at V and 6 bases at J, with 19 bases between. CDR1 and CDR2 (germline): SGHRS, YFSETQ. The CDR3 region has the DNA TGCGCCAGCAGCCCCGACAGGTATTCCGGCGATGGCTACACCTTC. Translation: CASSPDRYSGDGYTF.

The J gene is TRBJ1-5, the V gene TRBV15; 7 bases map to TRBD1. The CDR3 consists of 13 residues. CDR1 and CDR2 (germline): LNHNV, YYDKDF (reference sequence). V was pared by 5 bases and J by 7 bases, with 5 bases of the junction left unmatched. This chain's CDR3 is CATSVQGQQPQHF. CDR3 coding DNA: TGTGCCACCAGCGTACAGGGGCAACAGCCCCAGCATTTT. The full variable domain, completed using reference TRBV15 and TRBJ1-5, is DAMVIQNPRYQVTQFGKPVTLSCSQTLNHNVMYWYQQKSSQAPKLLFHYYDKDFNNEADTPDNFQSRRPNTSFCFLDIRSPGLGDTAMYLCATSVQGQQPQHFGDGTRLSIL.

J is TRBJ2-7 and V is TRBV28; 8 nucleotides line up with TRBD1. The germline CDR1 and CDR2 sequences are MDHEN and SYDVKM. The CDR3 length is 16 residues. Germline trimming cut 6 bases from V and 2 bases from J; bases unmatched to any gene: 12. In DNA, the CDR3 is TGTGCCAGCAGGGGACAGGTCCACTCATATACCTACGAGCAGTACTTC. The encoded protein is CASRGQVHSYTYEQYF.

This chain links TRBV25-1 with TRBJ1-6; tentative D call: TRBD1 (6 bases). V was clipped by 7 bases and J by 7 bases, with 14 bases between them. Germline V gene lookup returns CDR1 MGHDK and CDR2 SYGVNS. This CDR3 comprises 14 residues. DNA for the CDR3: TGTGCCAGCACCCCAACAGGGCCGAATTCACCCCTCCACTTT. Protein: CASTPTGPNSPLHF. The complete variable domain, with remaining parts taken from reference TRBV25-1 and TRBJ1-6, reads EADIYQTPRYLVIGTGKKITLECSQTMGHDKMYWYQQDPGMELHLIHYSYGVNSTEKGDLSSESTVSRIRTEHFPLTLESARPSHTSQYLCASTPTGPNSPLHFGNGTRLTVT.

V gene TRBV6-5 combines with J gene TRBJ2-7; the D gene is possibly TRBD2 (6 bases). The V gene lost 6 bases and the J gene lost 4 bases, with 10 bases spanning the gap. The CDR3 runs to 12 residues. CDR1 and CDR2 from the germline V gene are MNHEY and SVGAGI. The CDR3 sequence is CASRVGGYEQYF. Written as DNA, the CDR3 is TGTGCCAGCAGGGTCGGGGGATACGAGCAGTACTTC.

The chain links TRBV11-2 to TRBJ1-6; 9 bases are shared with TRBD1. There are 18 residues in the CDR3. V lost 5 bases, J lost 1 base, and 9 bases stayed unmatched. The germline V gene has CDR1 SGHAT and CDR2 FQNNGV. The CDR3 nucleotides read TGTGCCAGCAGCGGGGGACAGGGTTATCGGTCCTATAATTCACCCCTCCACTTT. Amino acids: CASSGGQGYRSYNSPLHF. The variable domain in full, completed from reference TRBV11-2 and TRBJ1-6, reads EAGVAQSPRYKIIEKRQSVAFWCNPISGHATLYWYQQILGQGPKLLIQFQNNGVVDDSQLPKDRFSAERLKGVDSTLKIQPAKLEDSAVYLCASSGGQGYRSYNSPLHFGNGTRLTVT.

CDR3 nucleotides: TGTGCCAGCAGCCCCCAGGGGGCGGGTGAGCAGTACTTC. Amino acid sequence: CASSPQGAGEQYF. The chain couples TRBV7-8 to TRBJ2-7, with 8 bases lining up with TRBD1. The CDR3 has 13 residues. J gave up 7 bases and V 5 bases, and 7 bases lay outside the gene matches. Germline CDR1 reads SGHVS; CDR2 reads FQNEAQ.

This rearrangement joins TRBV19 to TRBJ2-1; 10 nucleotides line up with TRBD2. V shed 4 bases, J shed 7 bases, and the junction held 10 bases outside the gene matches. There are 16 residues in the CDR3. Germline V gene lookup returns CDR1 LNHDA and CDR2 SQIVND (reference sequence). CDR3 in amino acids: CASSRLAGAFYNEQFF. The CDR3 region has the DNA TGTGCCAGTAGTAGGCTAGCGGGAGCCTTCTATAATGAGCAGTTCTTC. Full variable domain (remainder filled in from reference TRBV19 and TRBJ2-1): DGGITQSPKYLFRKEGQNVTLSCEQNLNHDAMYWYRQDPGQGLRLIYYSQIVNDFQKGDIAEGYSVSREKKESFPLTVTSAQKNPTAFYLCASSRLAGAFYNEQFFGPGTRLTVL.

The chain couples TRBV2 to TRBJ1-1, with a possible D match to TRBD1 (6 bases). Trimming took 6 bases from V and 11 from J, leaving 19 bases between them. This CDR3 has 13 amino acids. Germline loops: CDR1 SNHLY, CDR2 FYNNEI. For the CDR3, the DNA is TGTGCCAGCAGCGGGACATCTACCGGGGAGGCTTTCTTT. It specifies CASSGTSTGEAFF.

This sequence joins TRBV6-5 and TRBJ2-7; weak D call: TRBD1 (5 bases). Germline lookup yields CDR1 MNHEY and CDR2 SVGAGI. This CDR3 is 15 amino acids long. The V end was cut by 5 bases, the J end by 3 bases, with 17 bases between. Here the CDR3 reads CASSRKQASFYEQYF. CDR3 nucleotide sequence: TGTGCCAGCAGTAGGAAACAGGCCTCCTTCTACGAGCAGTACTTC.